This entry lists 22 T cell receptor beta chains sequenced from one sample in a study of T cell responses to AZD1222 COVID-19 vaccine. TCRdb keeps only in-frame clones here, not all; method: immunoSEQ multiplex PCR. The sample lists about 190,000 clones; roughly 88% were seen once. The specimen was peripheral blood, collected on day 0 of AZD1222 vaccination. The origin of the receptors is an adult in good health.

This sequence joins TRBV18 and TRBJ2-7, with 11 bases fitting TRBD2. The CDR3 sequence is 18 residues long. Germline CDR1 is KGHSH and CDR2 is LQKENI. Losses at the gene ends were 4 bases for V and 4 bases for J; bases not matched to a gene: 15. The CDR3 reads CASSRGTSGLRLGYEQYF. CDR3 nucleotide sequence: TGTGCCAGCTCACGAGGGACTAGCGGTTTACGATTGGGATACGAGCAGTACTTC.

V gene TRBV3-1 (or the pseudogene TRBV3-2) combines with J gene TRBJ1-4; D unclear. CDR1 and CDR2 (germline): LGHDT, YNNKEL (reference sequence). This CDR3 comprises 14 residues. The V end was cut by 0 bases, the J end by 15 bases, with 17 bases between. DNA for the CDR3: TGTGCCAGCAGCCAAGATCAGGTGGGCGAACGATTGTTTTTT. Translated: CASSQDQVGERLFF.

This clone occurred a few times. The rearrangement links TRBV19 to TRBJ1-1; the D gene is possibly TRBD1 (6 bases). Germline V gene sequence: CDR1 LNHDA, CDR2 SQIVND (reference sequence). This CDR3 comprises 14 residues. Trimming cost V 7 bases and J 4 bases, with 16 bases left between them. CDR3 sequence reads: CASTRGQLSTEAFF. CDR3 DNA: TGTGCCAGTACCCGAGGACAGTTGAGCACTGAAGCTTTCTTT.

CDR3: CASSPPGLAGSYNEQFF. The CDR3 nucleotides are TGTGCCAGCAGCCCACCCGGACTAGCGGGTTCCTACAATGAGCAGTTCTTC. The chain links TRBV11-2 to TRBJ2-1; 11 bases fit TRBD2. This CDR3 is 17 amino acids long. V was clipped by 5 bases and J by 1 base; unmatched bases: 7. Germline V gene sequence: CDR1 SGHAT, CDR2 FQNNGV. The full variable domain, in which reference TRBV11-2 and TRBJ2-1 provide the parts outside the CDR3, is EAGVAQSPRYKIIEKRQSVAFWCNPISGHATLYWYQQILGQGPKLLIQFQNNGVVDDSQLPKDRFSAERLKGVDSTLKIQPAKLEDSAVYLCASSPPGLAGSYNEQFFGPGTRLTVL.

This chain uses TRBV7-3 with TRBJ1-3; possible D gene TRBD1, 5 bases. Trimming removed 3 bases from V and 0 bases from J, with 6 bases in between. The CDR3 covers 14 residues. Germline CDR1 SGHTA, CDR2 FQGTGA. This CDR3 is CASSLDTSGNTIYF. In DNA form, the CDR3 reads TGTGCCAGCAGCTTGGACACCTCTGGAAACACCATATATTTT.

The rearrangement links TRBV6-5 to TRBJ1-2, with 9 bases fitting TRBD1. CDR3 length equals 16 residues. Germline CDR1 is MNHEY and CDR2 is SVGAGI. The trim removed 1 base at V and 5 bases at J, leaving 8 bases unmatched. CDR3 coding DNA: TGTGCCAGCAGTTACTTGGGCGGGACAGGGCTATATGGCTACACCTTC. Its translation is CASSYLGGTGLYGYTF.

The V and J genes are TRBV27 and TRBJ2-7; no reliable D call. Trimming left V 6 bases short and J 3 bases short, with 9 bases between. Looked up from germline, CDR1 is MNHEY and CDR2 is SMNVEV (reference sequence). The CDR3 contains 12 residues. CDR3 DNA: TGTGCCAGCAGAACAGCACTCTACGAGCAGTACTTC. It specifies CASRTALYEQYF.

This rearrangement joins TRBV19 to TRBJ2-6; perhaps TRBD1 as D (6 bases). V lost 8 bases and J lost 0, with 17 bases in between. This CDR3 is 17 amino acids long. CDR1 is LNHDA and CDR2 is SQIVND in the germline V gene (reference sequence). This chain's CDR3 is CASWEGGVVSGANVLTF. In DNA, the CDR3 is TGTGCCAGTTGGGAAGGGGGAGTAGTCTCTGGGGCCAACGTCCTGACTTTC. The entire variable domain, with the rest obtained from reference TRBV19 and TRBJ2-6, is as follows: DGGITQSPKYLFRKEGQNVTLSCEQNLNHDAMYWYRQDPGQGLRLIYYSQIVNDFQKGDIAEGYSVSREKKESFPLTVTSAQKNPTAFYLCASWEGGVVSGANVLTFGAGSRLTVL.

The chain employs TRBV27 and TRBJ1-2, with a possible D match to TRBD1 (5 bases). Deletions cut 6 bases from V and 8 bases from J, with 16 bases between. The CDR3 covers 13 residues. From germline, CDR1 is MNHEY and CDR2 SMNVEV (reference sequence). The DNA of the CDR3 is TGTGCCAGCAGCCGCTTCCCGGGGGAGGGCTACACCTTC. Translation: CASSRFPGEGYTF.

The gene calls are TRBV29-1 and TRBJ2-1; D is uncertain. The CDR3 consists of 13 residues. V dropped 4 bases and J dropped 1 base, with 8 bases sitting between them. CDR1 and CDR2 (germline): SQVTM, ANQGSEA. The CDR3 region is CSVVVDSYNEQFF. CDR3 nucleotide sequence: TGCAGCGTTGTTGTCGATTCCTACAATGAGCAGTTCTTC.

The V call is TRBV29-1, the J call TRBJ2-1; 12 bases agree with TRBD1. Germline V CDR1 and CDR2: SQVTM, ANQGSEA. V trimming: 4 bases; J trimming: 9 bases; junction bases outside the gene matches: 13. This CDR3 has 16 residues. The CDR3 bases are TGCAGCGTTGGTTTTGCACCGGGACAGGGGGCAAGTGAGCAGTTCTTC. Its translation: CSVGFAPGQGASEQFF.

The chain joins TRBV7-9 to TRBJ2-7; 10 bases align to TRBD1. The ends lost 1 base at V and 5 bases at J; junction bases unmatched: 2. The CDR3 consists of 14 residues. Looked up from germline, CDR1 is SEHNR and CDR2 is FQNEAQ (reference sequence). CDR3 nucleotides: TGTGCCAGCAGCTTAGGGACAGGGGGGAACGAGCAGTACTTC. Amino acid sequence: CASSLGTGGNEQYF.

The V and J genes are TRBV7-2 and TRBJ2-1, with TRBD2 identical over 11 bases. The CDR3 sequence is 15 residues long. The germline gives CDR1 SGHTA, CDR2 FQGNSA. V trimming: 3 bases; J trimming: 9 bases; junction bases outside the gene matches: 7. This chain's CDR3 is CASSFKLAGAGEQFF. The CDR3 DNA reads as TGTGCCAGCAGCTTTAAACTAGCGGGAGCTGGTGAGCAGTTCTTC.

This chain uses TRBV4-2 with TRBJ2-5; TRBD2 aligns across 7 bases. This CDR3 has 15 amino acids. J gave up 6 bases and V 0 bases, and 7 bases lay outside the gene matches. CDR1 LGHNA and CDR2 YNFKEQ come from the germline V gene. The CDR3 sequence: CASSQEGGRVQTQYF. The CDR3 DNA is TGTGCCAGCAGCCAAGAAGGCGGGAGAGTCCAGACCCAGTACTTC.

The count of this clone is one. V is TRBV4-3 and J is TRBJ2-7; D not certain. Trimming cost V 0 bases and J 0 bases, with 6 bases left between them. This CDR3 is built from 14 residues. Germline assignment: CDR1 LGHNA and CDR2 YSLEER. CDR3 protein: CASSQDRGSYEQYF. CDR3 in DNA: TGCGCCAGCAGCCAAGATCGCGGCTCCTACGAGCAGTACTTC.

Comments on this clone: At one boundary the junction diverges from the germline segment, which might be a read error. This chain joins TRBV12-3 or TRBV12-4 and TRBJ2-1; D is ambiguous. The CDR3 totals 12 residues. This CDR3 is CASSRAYIEQFF. The DNA of the CDR3 is TGTGCCAGCAGTCGAGCTTACATTGAGCAGTTCTTC.

CDR3: CASSFYRADGYTF. As DNA, the CDR3 is TGTGCCAGCAGCTTCTACAGGGCTGATGGCTACACCTTC. The gene calls are TRBV7-9 and TRBJ1-2; a possible D gene is TRBD1 (6 bases). V dropped 3 bases and J dropped 6 bases, with 11 bases sitting between them. The CDR3 totals 13 residues. The germline CDR1 and CDR2 sequences are SEHNR and FQNEAQ (reference sequence).

The CDR3 is CAISEPRGPQETQYF. The CDR3, as DNA: TGTGCCATCAGTGAGCCCAGGGGGCCACAAGAGACCCAGTACTTC. This chain connects TRBV10-3 to TRBJ2-5, with 8 nucleotides matching TRBD1. Per germline, CDR1 ENHRY and CDR2 SYGVKD. The CDR3 totals 15 residues. J gave up 2 bases and V 2 bases, and 4 bases lay outside the gene matches.

The chain uses TRBV7-9 and TRBJ2-7, with 13 bases fitting TRBD2. The CDR3 spans 15 residues. Trimming took 5 bases from V and 4 from J; bases not matched to a gene: 5. Germline V gives CDR1 SEHNR, CDR2 FQNEAQ (reference sequence). In nucleotides, the CDR3 is TGTGCCAGCAGCGGGGGACTAGCGGGGTTTTACGAGCAGTACTTC. Amino acid sequence: CASSGGLAGFYEQYF.

J is TRBJ1-1 and V is TRBV4-2; D might be TRBD1 (5 bases). Trimming stripped 3 bases from V and 4 bases from J, with 9 bases between. This CDR3 has 13 amino acids. Germline V gene data show CDR1 as LGHNA and CDR2 as YNFKEQ. CDR3 nucleotide sequence: TGTGCCAGCAGCCAGGGACTGGGCACTGAAGCTTTCTTT. Amino acids: CASSQGLGTEAFF.

This rearrangement joins TRBV7-9 to TRBJ2-7; TRBD2 matches at 12 bases. The CDR3 runs to 14 residues. V was clipped by 8 bases and J by 5 bases; unmatched bases: 7. Germline V gene data show CDR1 as SEHNR and CDR2 as FQNEAQ (reference sequence). CDR3 coding DNA: TGTGCCAGCCAACTAGCGGGAGGCTTAGACGAGCAGTACTTC. Translation gives CASQLAGGLDEQYF.

The chain joins TRBV23-1 to TRBJ2-1, with 10 bases matching TRBD1. TRBV23-1 is given ORF status, its function remaining uncertain. J was trimmed by 8 bases and V by 5 bases; bases with no gene match: 6. The CDR3 spans 14 residues. The chain's CDR3 is CASSAGTGDDEQFF. The DNA of the CDR3 is TGCGCCAGCAGTGCCGGGACAGGGGACGATGAGCAGTTCTTC.